Below, one TCR beta chain is given with its context. This sample stems from a study of shared clonotypes between healthy human individuals. The CDR3 is 14 amino acids. The germline gives CDR1 SGDLS, CDR2 YYNGEE. V was cut by 2 bases and J by 4 bases, with 12 bases left in between. Every donor was a Caucasian adult from Nashville, Tennessee. Splitting of CD4+ cells produced CD45RA+ naive and CD45RA-negative memory subsets. Profiling relied on immunoSEQ multiplex PCR, and the TCRdb table lists in-frame clones only, not all of them. The repertoire holds some 2.3 million clones, 80% to 95% seen once, with 0.39% in the top ten.

The V and J genes are TRBV9 and TRBJ2-5; the D gene is possibly TRBD2 (6 bases). The sample consisted of naive CD4+ T cells from PBMCs. This sample's subset: CD45RA+ positively selected. This clonotype was obtained from a man between 18 and 29 years old in good health. Some clones in this sample may be carry-over from other donors' samples. The CDR3 region has the DNA TGTGCCAGCAGCGTCATAGGAGCGGGAGAGACCCAGTACTTC. It is translated as CASSVIGAGETQYF.